This T cell receptor (beta chain) was recorded in a study of Ad26.COV2.S vaccination and SARS-CoV-2 variants. Regarding the study as a whole: Placebo recipients had lower spike-specific TCR breadth than vaccine recipients. Reported post-vaccination CD8+ and CD4+ T cell responses to spike showed substantial breadth. Researchers cautioned that TCR breadth and depth analyses may have underestimated total T cell responses.

This clone was detected once. No antigen is known for it. The CDR3 extends over 15 amino acids. V lost 6 bases, J lost 5 bases, and 16 bases lay in between. The germline CDR1 and CDR2 sequences are MDHEN and SYDVKM. This sample's treatment: over 15 received Ad26.COV2.S at low or high dose, single or two shots; about 5 received placebo; per-sample allocation not given. All samples were drawn on day 63, counting from the first vaccine or placebo injection. The table came from immunoSEQ multiplex PCR; TCRdb's copy has only in-frame clones and leaves some out. The sample lists 350,000 to 500,000 clones, about 90% occurring once.

The source was peripheral blood, collected in a trial of Ad26.COV2.S vaccine versus placebo. V usage is TRBV28 and J usage is TRBJ1-4; no clear D gene. This clonotype was obtained from a person aged 18-60 years who received the Ad26.COV2.S COVID-19 vaccine or a placebo. CDR3 residues: CASREGRARNEKLFF. The CDR3, as DNA: TGTGCCAGCAGGGAAGGTAGGGCACGGAATGAAAAACTGTTTTTT.